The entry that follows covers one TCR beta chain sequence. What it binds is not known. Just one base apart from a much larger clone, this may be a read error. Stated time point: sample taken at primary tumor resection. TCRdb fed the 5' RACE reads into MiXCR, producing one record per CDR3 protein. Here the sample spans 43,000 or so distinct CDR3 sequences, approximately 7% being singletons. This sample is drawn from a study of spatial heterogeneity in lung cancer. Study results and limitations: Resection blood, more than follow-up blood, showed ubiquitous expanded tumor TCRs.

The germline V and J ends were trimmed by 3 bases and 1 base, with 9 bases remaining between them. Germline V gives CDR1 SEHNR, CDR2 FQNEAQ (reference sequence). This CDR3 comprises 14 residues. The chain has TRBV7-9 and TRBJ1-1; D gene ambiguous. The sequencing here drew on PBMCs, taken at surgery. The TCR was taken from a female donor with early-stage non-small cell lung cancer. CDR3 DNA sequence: TGTGCCAGCAGCTTGATGACATGGAACACTGAAGCTTTCTTT. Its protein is CASSLMTWNTEAFF.